Listed below are T cell receptor beta chains from one sample, sequenced in a study of T cell responses to AZD1222 COVID-19 vaccine. Generated by immunoSEQ multiplex PCR, the TCRdb table keeps only in-frame clones and is missing some. The sample records 150,000 to 200,000 clones, 85% to 95% being singletons. Here the sequenced sample was peripheral blood, taken on day 0 of AZD1222 vaccination. The source of these receptors is an adult in good health. The CDR3 runs from the conserved cysteine through the conserved F or W. The order of the fields is D gene, V gene, J gene, clone size, CDR3 length, CDR3 DNA, CDR3 protein. The D gene is left open where the match is weak. Size tells how often a clone was seen (once, few, many) or the class of an expanded clone, and some rows leave it out.

D: TRBD2; V: TRBV6-5; J: TRBJ2-1; size: NA; length: 15; DNA: TGTGCCAGCAGCCGGAGCGGGAGCTCCTACAATGAGCAGTTCTTC; CDR3: CASSRSGSSYNEQFF
D: NA; V: TRBV27; J: TRBJ2-3; size: NA; length: 14; DNA: TGTGCCAGCAGGCCGGAGGGAAGCACAGATACGCAGTATTTT; CDR3: CASRPEGSTDTQYF
D: NA; V: TRBV5-8; J: TRBJ2-6; size: NA; length: 18; DNA: TGTGCCAGCAGCCGTTCGTGGGGGGCGTCTCCTGGGGCCAACGTCCTGACTTTC; CDR3: CASSRSWGASPGANVLTF
D: TRBD1; V: TRBV15; J: TRBJ1-1; size: NA; length: 15; DNA: TGTGCCACCAGCAGCGGGACAGGAACTAACACTGAAGCTTTCTTT; CDR3: CATSSGTGTNTEAFF
D: TRBD1; V: TRBV7-6; J: TRBJ2-1; size: NA; length: 15; DNA: TGTGCCAGCAGCCCCGACAGGGGGCAATACAATGAGCAGTTCTTC; CDR3: CASSPDRGQYNEQFF
D: NA; V: TRBV19; J: TRBJ1-5; size: NA; length: 16; DNA: TGTGCCAGTAGTATAGAAGTACGTCAGTTTAATCAGCCCCAGCATTTT; CDR3: CASSIEVRQFNQPQHF
D: NA; V: TRBV4-1; J: TRBJ1-1; size: NA; length: 13; DNA: TGCGCCAGCAGCCAATTACTAAACACTGAAGCTTTCTTT; CDR3: CASSQLLNTEAFF
D: NA; V: TRBV3-1/TRBV3-2; J: TRBJ2-5; size: once; length: 12; DNA: TGTGCCAGCAGCCAAGTGGCACGCCCCGGGTACTTC; CDR3: CASSQVARPGYF
D: TRBD1; V: TRBV5-1; J: TRBJ2-3; size: NA; length: 15; DNA: TGCGCCAGCAGCACCCAAGTCCAGGGGGCAGATACGCAGTATTTT; CDR3: CASSTQVQGADTQYF
D: NA; V: TRBV19; J: TRBJ1-2; size: NA; length: 14; DNA: TGTGCCAGTAGTATCCAGGGCGGGAACTATGGCTACACCTTC; CDR3: CASSIQGGNYGYTF
D: NA; V: TRBV14; J: TRBJ1-5; size: NA; length: 12; DNA: TGTGCCAGCAGCCAAGAAGCTCAGCCCCAGCATTTT; CDR3: CASSQEAQPQHF
D: NA; V: TRBV28; J: TRBJ2-7; size: NA; length: 13; DNA: TGTGCCAGCAGTTTAAACAACCCCTACGAGCAGTACTTC; CDR3: CASSLNNPYEQYF
D: NA; V: TRBV12-5; J: TRBJ1-2; size: NA; length: 15; DNA: TGTGCTAGTGGTTTGGGCCGCGGGGGGAACTATGGCTACACCTTC; CDR3: CASGLGRGGNYGYTF
D: NA; V: TRBV2; J: TRBJ2-7; size: NA; length: 13; DNA: TGTGCCAGCAGGGGACCGACTCGTTTAGAGCAGTACTTC; CDR3: CASRGPTRLEQYF
D: NA; V: TRBV29-1; J: TRBJ2-2; size: NA; length: 15; DNA: TGCAGCGTTGAAGTAACAGCTCAATACACCGGGGAGCTGTTTTTT; CDR3: CSVEVTAQYTGELFF
D: NA; V: TRBV14; J: TRBJ2-1; size: NA; length: 19; DNA: TGTGCCAGCAGCAAAGGGGACCCTAAGATCTACCTCAGAGGGAATGAGCAGTTCTTC; CDR3: CASSKGDPKIYLRGNEQFF
D: NA; V: TRBV4-2; J: TRBJ2-3; size: once; length: 17; DNA: TGTGCCAGCAGCCAAGTCGGTGACGGGACTCCCACAGATACGCAGTATTTT; CDR3: CASSQVGDGTPTDTQYF
D: TRBD1; V: TRBV5-1; J: TRBJ1-1; size: NA; length: 15; DNA: TGCGCCAGCAGCTTGGGAGGAACAGGGGGCACTGAAGCTTTCTTT; CDR3: CASSLGGTGGTEAFF
D: NA; V: TRBV7-8; J: TRBJ2-1; size: NA; length: 15; DNA: TGTGCCAGCAACCCAAGACAGTTTACCTACAATGAGCAGTTCTTC; CDR3: CASNPRQFTYNEQFF
D: NA; V: TRBV28; J: TRBJ1-6; size: NA; length: 14; DNA: TGTGCCAGCAGCCTAGGCGGGGGAAGATCACCCCTCCACTTT; CDR3: CASSLGGGRSPLHF
D: NA; V: TRBV19; J: TRBJ1-1; size: NA; length: 13; DNA: TGTGCCAGTACCTCCTTGGGGGGAACTGAAGCTTTCTTT; CDR3: CASTSLGGTEAFF
D: TRBD2; V: TRBV19; J: TRBJ2-1; size: NA; length: 15; DNA: TGTGCCAGTACTCTTGGTAGCGGGATCTACGATGAGCAGTTCTTC; CDR3: CASTLGSGIYDEQFF
D: NA; V: TRBV7-9; J: TRBJ2-5; size: NA; length: 16; DNA: TGTGCCAGCAGCCCCCGTAGACAGGGAGGCCGAGAGACCCAGTACTTC; CDR3: CASSPRRQGGRETQYF
D: NA; V: TRBV5-6; J: TRBJ2-1; size: NA; length: 12; DNA: TGTGCCAGCGCCGACAGTTACAATGAGCAGTTCTTC; CDR3: CASADSYNEQFF
D: TRBD1; V: TRBV6-6; J: TRBJ1-1; size: NA; length: 15; DNA: TGTGCCAGCAGTTACTCGATGGACAGGGGCGTTGAAGCTTTCTTT; CDR3: CASSYSMDRGVEAFF
D: TRBD1; V: TRBV5-1; J: TRBJ1-4; size: NA; length: 15; DNA: TGCGCCAGCAGCCCGGGGGACAGAAGAAATGAAAAACTGTTTTTT; CDR3: CASSPGDRRNEKLFF
D: NA; V: TRBV30; J: TRBJ1-2; size: few; length: 11; DNA: TGTGCCTGGAGTGGAGTGTCCGGCGCGACCTTC; CDR3: CAWSGVSGATF
D: NA; V: TRBV2; J: TRBJ1-1; size: once; length: 14; DNA: TGTGCCAGCAGAGCCAGGGTTTCCGTCACTGAAGCTTTCTTT; CDR3: CASRARVSVTEAFF
D: NA; V: TRBV11-2; J: TRBJ1-1; size: NA; length: 16; DNA: TGTGCCAGCAGCTTAGGTCCGGGCGGCGGTAACACTGAAGCTTTCTTT; CDR3: CASSLGPGGGNTEAFF
D: NA; V: TRBV30; J: TRBJ2-3; size: NA; length: 14; DNA: TGTGCCTGGAGTGTACAGGGCGGCACAGATACGCAGTATTTT; CDR3: CAWSVQGGTDTQYF
D: NA; V: TRBV7-2; J: TRBJ1-4; size: few; length: 14; DNA: TGTGCCAGCAGCTATGGACGGGCTGAAAGGAAACTGTTTTTT; CDR3: CASSYGRAERKLFF
D: NA; V: TRBV24-1; J: TRBJ1-1; size: NA; length: 12; DNA: TGTGCCACCTCCGACGGGAACACTGAAGCTTTCTTT; CDR3: CATSDGNTEAFF